These T cell receptor beta chains were read from a single sample in a study of blood T cell repertoires in COVID-19. Profiled with immunoSEQ multiplex PCR; TCRdb holds only in-frame clones, not every one. The top ten clones hold more than 2% of a sample with about 68,000 clones, about 87% of them seen once. Input material: peripheral blood. The receptors were gathered from a human donor in a cohort sampled during active COVID-19. Both conserved end residues are part of each CDR3. Each record gives: D gene, V gene, J gene, CDR3 protein. D genes are given only for firm matches.

>.|TRBV28|TRBJ2-5
CASSFSVVETQYF
>TRBD2|TRBV30|TRBJ2-6
CAWSDPGGTNVLTF
>TRBD1|TRBV5-1|TRBJ2-1
CASSLNRQGGNEQFF
>TRBD1|TRBV11-2|TRBJ1-2
CASSSIQGSISNYGYTF
>.|TRBV9|TRBJ1-2
CASSVGGDYTF
>.|TRBV7-2|TRBJ2-1
CASSPDRGAEQFF
>TRBD1|TRBV4-3|TRBJ1-2
CASSQDGTGFDGYTF
>TRBD2|TRBV30|TRBJ2-7
CACSGGRAYEQYF
>TRBD1|TRBV2|TRBJ1-1
CASSGQGAATEAFF
>.|TRBV19|TRBJ2-2
CARAPQAGLSTGELFF
>.|TRBV4-1|TRBJ1-2
CASSQAAGAFWGYTF
>.|TRBV30|TRBJ1-2
CAWRDAGVHF
>.|TRBV5-4|TRBJ2-5
CASSLAGRDQETQYF